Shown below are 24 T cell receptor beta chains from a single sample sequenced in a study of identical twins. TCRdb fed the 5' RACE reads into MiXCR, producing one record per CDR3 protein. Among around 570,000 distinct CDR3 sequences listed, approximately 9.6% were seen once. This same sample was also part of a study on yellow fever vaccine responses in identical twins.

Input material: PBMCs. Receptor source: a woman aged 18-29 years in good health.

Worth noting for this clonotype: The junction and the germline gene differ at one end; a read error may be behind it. The CDR3 loop is CASSQAKRNVQFF. In nucleotides, the CDR3 is TGCGCCAGCAGCCAAGCAAAACGGAATGTGCAGTTCTTC. The chain joins TRBV4-1 to TRBJ2-1, with no clear D. The CDR3 is 13 amino acids. Germline-derived CDR1 and CDR2 are MGHRA and YSYEKL.

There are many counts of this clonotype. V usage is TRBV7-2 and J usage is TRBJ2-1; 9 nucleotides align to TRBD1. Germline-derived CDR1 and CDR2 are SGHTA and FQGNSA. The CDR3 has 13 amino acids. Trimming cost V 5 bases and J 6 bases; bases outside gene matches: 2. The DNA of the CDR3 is TGTGCCAGCAGCCGGGACAGGGTCAATGAGCAGTTCTTC. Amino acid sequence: CASSRDRVNEQFF.

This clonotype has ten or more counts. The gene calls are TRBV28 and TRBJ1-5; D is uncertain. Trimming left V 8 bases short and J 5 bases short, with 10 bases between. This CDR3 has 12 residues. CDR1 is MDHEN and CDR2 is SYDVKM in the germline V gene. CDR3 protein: CASGVGDQPQHF. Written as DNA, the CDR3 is TGTGCCAGCGGGGTCGGCGATCAGCCCCAGCATTTT.

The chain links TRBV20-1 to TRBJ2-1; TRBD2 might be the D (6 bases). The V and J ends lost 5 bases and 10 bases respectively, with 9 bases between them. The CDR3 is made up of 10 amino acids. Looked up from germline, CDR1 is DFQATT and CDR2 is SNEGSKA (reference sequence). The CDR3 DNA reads TGCAGTGCTTCTAGCGCCGAGCAGTTCTTC. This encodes CSASSAEQFF.

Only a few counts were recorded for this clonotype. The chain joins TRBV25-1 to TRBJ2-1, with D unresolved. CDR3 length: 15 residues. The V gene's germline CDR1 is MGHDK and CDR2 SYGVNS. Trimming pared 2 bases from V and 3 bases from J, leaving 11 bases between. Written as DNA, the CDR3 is TGTGCCAGCAGTGAACTTAAACCCGGCTACAATGAGCAGTTCTTC. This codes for CASSELKPGYNEQFF.

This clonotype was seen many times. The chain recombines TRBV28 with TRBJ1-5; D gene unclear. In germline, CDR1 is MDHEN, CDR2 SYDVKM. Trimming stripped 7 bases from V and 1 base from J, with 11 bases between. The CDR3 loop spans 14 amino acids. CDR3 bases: TGTGCCAGCACCCTTTCTGGAAGCAATCAGCCCCAGCATTTT. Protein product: CASTLSGSNQPQHF.

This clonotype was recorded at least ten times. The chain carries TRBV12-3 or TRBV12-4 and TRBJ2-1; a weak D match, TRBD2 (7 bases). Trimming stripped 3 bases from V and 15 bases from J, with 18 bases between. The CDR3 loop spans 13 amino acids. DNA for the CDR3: TGTGCCAGCAGTTTGGGCGCACGGGGGGCGCGGTTCTTC. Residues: CASSLGARGARFF.

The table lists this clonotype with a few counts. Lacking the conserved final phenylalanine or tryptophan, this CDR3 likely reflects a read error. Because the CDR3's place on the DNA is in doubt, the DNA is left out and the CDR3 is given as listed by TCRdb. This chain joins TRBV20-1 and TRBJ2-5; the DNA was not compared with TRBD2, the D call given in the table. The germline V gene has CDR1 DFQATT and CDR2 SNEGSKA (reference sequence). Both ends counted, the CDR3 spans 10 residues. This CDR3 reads CSARRGGRGG.

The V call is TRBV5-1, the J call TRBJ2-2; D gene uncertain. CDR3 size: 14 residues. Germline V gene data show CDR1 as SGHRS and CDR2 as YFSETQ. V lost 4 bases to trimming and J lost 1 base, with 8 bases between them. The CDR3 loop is CASSPALNTGELFF. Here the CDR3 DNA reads TGCGCCAGCAGCCCGGCCTTGAACACCGGGGAGCTGTTTTTT. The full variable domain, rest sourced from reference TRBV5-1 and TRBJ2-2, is KAGVTQTPRYLIKTRGQQVTLSCSPISGHRSVSWYQQTPGQGLQFLFEYFSETQRNKGNFPGRFSGRQFSNSRSEMNVSTLELGDSALYLCASSPALNTGELFFGEGSRLTVL.

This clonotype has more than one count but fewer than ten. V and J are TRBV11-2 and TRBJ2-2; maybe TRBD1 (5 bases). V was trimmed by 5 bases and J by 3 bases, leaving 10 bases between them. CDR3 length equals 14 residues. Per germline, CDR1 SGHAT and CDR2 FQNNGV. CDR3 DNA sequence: TGTGCCAGCAGCCACCGACAGTACACCGGGGAGCTGTTTTTT. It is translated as CASSHRQYTGELFF.

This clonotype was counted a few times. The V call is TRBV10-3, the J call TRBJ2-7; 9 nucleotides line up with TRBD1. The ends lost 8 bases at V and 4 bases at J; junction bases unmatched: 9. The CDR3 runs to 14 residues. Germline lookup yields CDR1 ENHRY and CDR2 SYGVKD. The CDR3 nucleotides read TGTGCCATCTCCCCTGGACAGGGGACATACGAGCAGTACTTC. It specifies CAISPGQGTYEQYF.

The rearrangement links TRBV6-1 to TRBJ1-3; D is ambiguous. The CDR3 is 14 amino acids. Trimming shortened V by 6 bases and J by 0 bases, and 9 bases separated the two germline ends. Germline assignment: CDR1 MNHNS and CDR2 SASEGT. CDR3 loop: CASSNSVSGNTIYF. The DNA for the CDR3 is TGTGCCAGCAGCAACAGTGTCTCTGGAAACACCATATATTTT.

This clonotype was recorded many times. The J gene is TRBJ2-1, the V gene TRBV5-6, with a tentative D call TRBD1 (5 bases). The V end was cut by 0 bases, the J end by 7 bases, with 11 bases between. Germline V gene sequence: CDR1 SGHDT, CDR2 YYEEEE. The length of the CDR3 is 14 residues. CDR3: CASSLAQGENEQFF. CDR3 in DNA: TGTGCCAGCAGCTTGGCGCAGGGTGAAAATGAGCAGTTCTTC.

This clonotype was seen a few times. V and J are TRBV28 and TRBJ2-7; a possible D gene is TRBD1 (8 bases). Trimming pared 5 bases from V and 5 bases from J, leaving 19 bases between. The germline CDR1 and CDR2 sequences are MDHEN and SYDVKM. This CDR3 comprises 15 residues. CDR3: CASSPGGSGGDEQYF. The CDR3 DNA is TGTGCCAGCAGTCCCGGGGGGTCAGGGGGCGACGAGCAGTACTTC.

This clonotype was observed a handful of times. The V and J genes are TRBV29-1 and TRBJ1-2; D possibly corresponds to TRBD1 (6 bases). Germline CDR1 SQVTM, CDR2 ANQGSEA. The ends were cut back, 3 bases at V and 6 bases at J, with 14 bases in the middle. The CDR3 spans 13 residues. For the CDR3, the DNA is TGCAGCGTTGACGCGACAGGTGGTCATGGCTACACCTTC. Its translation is CSVDATGGHGYTF.

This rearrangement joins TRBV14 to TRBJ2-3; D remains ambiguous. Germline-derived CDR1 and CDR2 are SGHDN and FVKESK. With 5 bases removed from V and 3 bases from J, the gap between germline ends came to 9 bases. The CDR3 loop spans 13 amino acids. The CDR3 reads CASSAPITDTQYF. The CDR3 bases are TGTGCCAGCAGCGCACCGATTACAGATACGCAGTATTTT.

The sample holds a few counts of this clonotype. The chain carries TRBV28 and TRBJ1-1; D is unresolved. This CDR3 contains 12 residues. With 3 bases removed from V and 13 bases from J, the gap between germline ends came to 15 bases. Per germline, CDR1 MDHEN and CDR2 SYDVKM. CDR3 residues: CASSLGWVTVFF. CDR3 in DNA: TGTGCCAGCAGTTTGGGTTGGGTTACGGTTTTCTTT.

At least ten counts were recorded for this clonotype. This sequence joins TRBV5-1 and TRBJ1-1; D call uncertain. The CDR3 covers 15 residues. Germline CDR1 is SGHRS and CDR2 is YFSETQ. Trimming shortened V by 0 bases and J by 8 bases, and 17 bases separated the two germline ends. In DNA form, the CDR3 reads TGCGCCAGCAGCTTGGGTCGGGGAGGCCCACCAGAAGCTTTCTTT. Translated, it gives CASSLGRGGPPEAFF.

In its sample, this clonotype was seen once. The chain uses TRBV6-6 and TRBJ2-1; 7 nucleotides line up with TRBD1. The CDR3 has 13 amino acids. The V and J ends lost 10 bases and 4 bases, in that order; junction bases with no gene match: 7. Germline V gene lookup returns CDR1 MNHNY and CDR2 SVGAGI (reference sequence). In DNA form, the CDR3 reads TGTGCCACCGAGGGGGCAGGGTACAATGAGCAGTTCTTC. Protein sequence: CATEGAGYNEQFF.

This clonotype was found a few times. CDR3 coding DNA: TGCGCCAGCAGCTTGGCAGGCGGGCGTTCCTACAATGAGCAGTTCTTC. It specifies CASSLAGGRSYNEQFF. This rearrangement joins TRBV5-1 to TRBJ2-1; a possible D gene is TRBD2 (5 bases). Trimming shortened V by 0 bases and J by 1 base, and 11 bases separated the two germline ends. This CDR3 contains 16 residues. The germline CDR1 and CDR2 sequences are SGHRS and YFSETQ. Based on the CDR3 plus reference TRBV5-1 and TRBJ2-1, the full variable domain is KAGVTQTPRYLIKTRGQQVTLSCSPISGHRSVSWYQQTPGQGLQFLFEYFSETQRNKGNFPGRFSGRQFSNSRSEMNVSTLELGDSALYLCASSLAGGRSYNEQFFGPGTRLTVL.

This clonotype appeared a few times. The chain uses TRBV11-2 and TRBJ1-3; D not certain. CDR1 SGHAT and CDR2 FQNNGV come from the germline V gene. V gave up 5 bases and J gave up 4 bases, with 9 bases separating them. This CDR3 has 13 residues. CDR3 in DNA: TGTGCCAGCAGCCACCCTTCAGGAAACACCATATATTTT. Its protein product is CASSHPSGNTIYF.

The CDR3 region is CASRRDSDDSPLHF. CDR3 DNA: TGTGCCAGCAGGAGGGACAGCGACGATTCACCCCTCCACTTT. The chain couples TRBV27 to TRBJ1-6, with TRBD1 matching 7 bases. CDR1 and CDR2 (germline): MNHEY, SMNVEV (reference sequence). This CDR3 has 14 residues. V was pared by 6 bases and J by 8 bases, with 7 bases of the junction left unmatched.

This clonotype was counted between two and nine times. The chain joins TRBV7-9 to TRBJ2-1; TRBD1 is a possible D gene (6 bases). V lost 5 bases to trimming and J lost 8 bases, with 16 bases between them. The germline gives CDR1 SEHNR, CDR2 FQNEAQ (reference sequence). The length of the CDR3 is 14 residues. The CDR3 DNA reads TGTGCCAGCAGCCAAAAGGGCAGGGGCTATGAGCAGTTCTTC. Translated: CASSQKGRGYEQFF.

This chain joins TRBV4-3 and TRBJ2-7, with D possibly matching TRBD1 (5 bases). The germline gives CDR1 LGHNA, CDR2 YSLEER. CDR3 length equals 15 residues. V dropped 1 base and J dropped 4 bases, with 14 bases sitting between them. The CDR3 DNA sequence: TGCGCCAGCAGCCAAGGCCTCCAGGGTTTGTACGAGCAGTACTTC. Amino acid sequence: CASSQGLQGLYEQYF.